This TCR beta chain was captured by sequencing in a study of Tregs in tolerant kidney transplant recipients. The nonmyeloablative bone marrow transplants came from related graft donors, with transient mixed chimerism. Unstimulated Tregs (CD4+CD25+CD127-) and CD4+CD25- non-Tregs were sorted from PBMCs. CDR3 length: 13 residues. The germline gives CDR1 SNHLY, CDR2 FYNNEI. V gave up 3 bases and J gave up 3 bases, with 7 bases separating them. Using immunoSEQ multiplex PCR, the repertoire was profiled, and TCRdb retains in-frame clones only, with some absent. The table lists tens of thousands of clones, 80% to 95% of them singletons.

Sequencing used CD4+ T cells from blood (PBMCs), obtained 12 months after the transplant. The receptor's source is a human patient who received a combined kidney and bone marrow transplant. Part of the T cells may come from the graft donor. The rearrangement uses TRBV2 and TRBJ2-3, with D maybe TRBD2 (6 bases). Here the CDR3 reads CASSEEGTDTQYF. The CDR3 DNA follows: TGTGCCAGCAGTGAGGAGGGTACAGATACGCAGTATTTT.